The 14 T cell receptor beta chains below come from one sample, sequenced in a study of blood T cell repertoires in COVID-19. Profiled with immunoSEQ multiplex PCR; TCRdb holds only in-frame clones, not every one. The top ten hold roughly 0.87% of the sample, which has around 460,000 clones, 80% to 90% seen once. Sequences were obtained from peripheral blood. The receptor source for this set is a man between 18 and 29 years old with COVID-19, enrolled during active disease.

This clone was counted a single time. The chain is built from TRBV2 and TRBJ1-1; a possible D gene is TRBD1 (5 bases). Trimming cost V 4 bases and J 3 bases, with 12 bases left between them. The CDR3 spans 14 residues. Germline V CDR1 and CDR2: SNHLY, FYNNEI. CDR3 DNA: TGTGCCAGCAGTGGGGGCGGGGAGGACACTGAAGCTTTCTTT. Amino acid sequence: CASSGGGEDTEAFF.

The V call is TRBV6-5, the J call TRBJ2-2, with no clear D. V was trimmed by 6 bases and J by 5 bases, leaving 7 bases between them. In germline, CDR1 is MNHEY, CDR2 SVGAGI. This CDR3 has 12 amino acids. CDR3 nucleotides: TGTGCCAGCAGGCAGATAACCGGGGAGCTGTTTTTT. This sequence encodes CASRQITGELFF.

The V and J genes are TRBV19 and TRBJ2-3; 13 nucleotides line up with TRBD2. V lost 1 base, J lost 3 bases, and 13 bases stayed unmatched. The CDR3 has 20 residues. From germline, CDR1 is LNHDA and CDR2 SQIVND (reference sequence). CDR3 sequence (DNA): TGTGCCAGTAGTATAGCCCGTGGACTAGCGGGGGCGATACGGACAGATACGCAGTATTTT. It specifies CASSIARGLAGAIRTDTQYF.

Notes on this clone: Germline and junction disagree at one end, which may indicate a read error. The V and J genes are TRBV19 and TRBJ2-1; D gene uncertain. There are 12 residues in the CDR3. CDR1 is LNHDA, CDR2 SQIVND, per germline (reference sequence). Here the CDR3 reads CASSVGAAELFF. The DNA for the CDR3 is TGTGCCAGTAGTGTAGGCGCGGCGGAGCTGTTCTTC.

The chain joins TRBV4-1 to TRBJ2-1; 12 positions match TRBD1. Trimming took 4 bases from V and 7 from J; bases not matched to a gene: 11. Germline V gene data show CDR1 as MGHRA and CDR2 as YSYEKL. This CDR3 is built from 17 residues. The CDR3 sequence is CASSLNSGTGGTNEQFF. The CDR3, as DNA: TGCGCCAGCAGCCTCAACTCCGGGACAGGGGGCACGAATGAGCAGTTCTTC.

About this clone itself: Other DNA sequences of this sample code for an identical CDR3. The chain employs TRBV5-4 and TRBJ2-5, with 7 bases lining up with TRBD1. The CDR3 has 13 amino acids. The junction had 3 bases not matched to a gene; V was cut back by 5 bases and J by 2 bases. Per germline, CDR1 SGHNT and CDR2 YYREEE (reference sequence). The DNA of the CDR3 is TGTGCCAGCAGTCCGGGACAGCAAGAGACCCAGTACTTC. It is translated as CASSPGQQETQYF.

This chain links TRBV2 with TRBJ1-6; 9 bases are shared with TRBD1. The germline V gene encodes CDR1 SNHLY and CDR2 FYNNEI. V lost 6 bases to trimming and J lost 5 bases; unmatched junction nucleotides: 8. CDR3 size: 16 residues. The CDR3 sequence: CASRFDRGNNNSPLHF. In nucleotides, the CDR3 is TGTGCCAGCAGGTTCGACAGGGGGAACAATAATTCACCCCTCCACTTT.

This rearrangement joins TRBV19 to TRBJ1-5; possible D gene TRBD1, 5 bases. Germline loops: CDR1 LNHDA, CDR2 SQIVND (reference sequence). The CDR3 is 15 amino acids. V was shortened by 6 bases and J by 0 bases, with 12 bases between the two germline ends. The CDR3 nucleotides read TGTGCCAGTAGAACGGACACGTATAGCAATCAGCCCCAGCATTTT. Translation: CASRTDTYSNQPQHF.

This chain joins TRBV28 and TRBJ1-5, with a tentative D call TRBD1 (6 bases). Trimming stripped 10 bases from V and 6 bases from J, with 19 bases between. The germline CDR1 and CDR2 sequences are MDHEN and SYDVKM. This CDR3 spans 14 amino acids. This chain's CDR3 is CATGEGQARQPQHF. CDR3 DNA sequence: TGTGCCACCGGGGAGGGACAAGCTCGTCAGCCCCAGCATTTT.

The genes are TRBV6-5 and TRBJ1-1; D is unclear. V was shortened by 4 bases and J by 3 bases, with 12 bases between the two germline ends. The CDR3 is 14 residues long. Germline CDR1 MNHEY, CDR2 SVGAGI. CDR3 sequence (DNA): TGTGCCAGCAGTTCCCAGGCTCGTTACACTGAAGCTTTCTTT. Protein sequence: CASSSQARYTEAFF.

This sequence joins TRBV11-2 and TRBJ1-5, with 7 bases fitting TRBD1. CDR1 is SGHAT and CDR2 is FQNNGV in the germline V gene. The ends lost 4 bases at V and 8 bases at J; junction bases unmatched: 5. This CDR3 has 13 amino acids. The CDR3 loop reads CASSSTGMEPQHF. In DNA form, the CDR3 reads TGTGCCAGCAGCTCGACAGGGATGGAGCCCCAGCATTTT.

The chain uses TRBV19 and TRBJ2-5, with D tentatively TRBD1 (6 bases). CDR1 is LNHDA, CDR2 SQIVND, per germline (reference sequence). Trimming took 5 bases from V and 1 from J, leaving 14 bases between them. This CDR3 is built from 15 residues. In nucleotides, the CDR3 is TGTGCCAGTAGTGTCGGACAGTTGCCCCAAGAGACCCAGTACTTC. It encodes CASSVGQLPQETQYF.

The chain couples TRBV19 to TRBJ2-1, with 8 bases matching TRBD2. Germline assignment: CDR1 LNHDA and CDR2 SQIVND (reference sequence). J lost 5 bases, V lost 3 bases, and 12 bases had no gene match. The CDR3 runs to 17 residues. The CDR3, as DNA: TGTGCCAGTAGTATCCAACCTACTAGCGGACCTAACAATGAGCAGTTCTTC. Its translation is CASSIQPTSGPNNEQFF.

DNA of the CDR3: TGTGCCAGCAGTGCTACAGAGGGCTATGGCTACACCTTC. This codes for CASSATEGYGYTF. This chain links TRBV2 with TRBJ1-2; D is ambiguous. Trimming removed 4 bases from V and 4 bases from J, with 10 bases in between. CDR1 and CDR2 (germline): SNHLY, FYNNEI. The CDR3 runs to 13 residues. Together with reference TRBV2 and TRBJ1-2, the CDR3 gives the full variable domain: EPEVTQTPSHQVTQMGQEVILRCVPISNHLYFYWYRQILGQKVEFLVSFYNNEISEKSEIFDDQFSVERPDGSNFTLKIRSTKLEDSAMYFCASSATEGYGYTFGSGTRLTVV.